This T cell receptor beta chain was profiled in a study of blood T cell repertoires in COVID-19. In the study overall: COVID-19 samples from acute and convalescent phases originated in the United States, Italy and Spain. The cDNA or gDNA used as material had been derived from T cells, B-cell-depleted T cells, or PBMCs.

The ends lost 2 bases at V and 5 bases at J; junction bases unmatched: 12. The CDR3 covers 18 residues. Germline CDR1 and CDR2: MGHRA and YSYEKL. In the study's own analysis: Estimation of nucleated cell counts was performed using reference gene primer amplification. Sequencing used immunoSEQ multiplex PCR; TCRdb keeps in-frame clones, though not all of them. The DNA gave D and trimming, while V, J and clone size come from that table. The data show 140,000 or so clones, 70% to 90% seen once. The sample comprised peripheral blood. This chain uses TRBV4-1 with TRBJ2-2, with 9 nucleotides matching TRBD1. The sequence derives from a human donor in a cohort sampled during active COVID-19. DNA for the CDR3: TGCGCCAGCAGCCAACAAGTCGGGGTAGGACAGGGGACCGGGGAGCTGTTTTTT. As protein: CASSQQVGVGQGTGELFF.